This TCR beta chain was sequenced for a study of blood T cell repertoires in COVID-19. At the level of the study: Collection of acute and convalescent COVID-19 samples took place in the United States, Italy and Spain. From T cells, B-cell-depleted T cells, or PBMCs came the material, which was cDNA or gDNA.

V was trimmed by 9 bases and J by 1 base, leaving 19 bases between them. This CDR3 is built from 16 residues. Germline V lookup: CDR1 MNHEY, CDR2 SMNVEV (reference sequence). Original methodology: Nucleated cell number was recorded as an estimate derived from reference gene primer amplification. Some clones are missing from TCRdb's copy, which holds only in-frame ones; the method was immunoSEQ multiplex PCR. The V and J calls and clone size were taken over from that table, and D and trimming were inferred from the DNA. This sample has some 42,000 clones, with about 87% found just once. The sequence was collected from a human donor in a cohort sampled during active COVID-19. Source material: peripheral blood. The chain uses TRBV27 and TRBJ2-4, with D possibly matching TRBD2 (6 bases). As DNA, the CDR3 is TGTGCCAGAAGGGACGGGGGACTCCCGGCCAAAAACATTCAGTACTTC. This sequence encodes CARRDGGLPAKNIQYF.